A selection of T cell receptor beta chains follows, all from one sample in a study of graft-versus-host responses after intestinal transplantation. What these receptors recognize is not known. Using immunoSEQ multiplex PCR, the repertoire was profiled, and TCRdb retains in-frame clones only, with some absent. This sample carries 85,000 to 95,000 clones, 85% to 95% of them seen once, and the ten largest clones take 2%. The input for sequencing was unstimulated CD8+ T cells sorted from spleen or lymph node cells, taken before intestinal transplant. The receptors were sampled from a human donor who received an intestinal transplant. Each CDR3 is given with its conserved first and last residue. Each record gives: J gene, D gene, clone size, V gene, CDR3 DNA, CDR3 protein. The D gene is left open where the match is weak. Expanded clones are given a class, and other clones once, few, many or no size at all.

TRBJ2-3	.	.	TRBV29-1	TGCAGCGTGGCGGGCCAGGGGACCTCTAGCACAGATACGCAGTATTTT	CSVAGQGTSSTDTQYF
TRBJ2-1	TRBD2	.	TRBV4-3	TGCGCCAGCAGCCAAGATCGGGGGGGTACATACAATGAGCAGTTCTTC	CASSQDRGGTYNEQFF
TRBJ2-1	.	.	TRBV4-3	TGCGCCAGCAGCCCCATGGGCGACCCGGAGCAGTTCTTC	CASSPMGDPEQFF
TRBJ1-1	.	.	TRBV4-3	TGCGCCAGCAGCCAAGTCCCACAGGCCTCTGAAGCTTTCTTT	CASSQVPQASEAFF
TRBJ1-2	.	.	TRBV5-8	TGTGCCAGCAGCCCCGGGTCCTCTTATGGCTACACCTTC	CASSPGSSYGYTF
TRBJ2-7	TRBD1	.	TRBV10-3	TGTGCCATCAGTAAGACAGGGGGAAGCTCCTACGAGCAGTACTTC	CAISKTGGSSYEQYF
TRBJ1-3	.	.	TRBV7-9	TGTGCCAGCAGCTTAGCGTACTTCTCTGGAAACACCATATATTTT	CASSLAYFSGNTIYF
TRBJ1-1	.	once	TRBV15	TGTGCCACCAGCAGAGATCGGGTTCAAGTTTCGAACACTGAAGCTTTCTTT	CATSRDRVQVSNTEAFF
TRBJ2-1	TRBD1	.	TRBV6-7	TGTGCCAGCCTCGTAGCGCGAGGACAGGTCGACAATGAGCAGTTCTTC	CASLVARGQVDNEQFF
TRBJ2-1	.	.	TRBV5-8	TGTGCCAGCAGCTTGGCCTCGGAGGCCGGGCTGTTCTTC	CASSLASEAGLFF
TRBJ2-1	.	once	TRBV25-1	TGTGCCAGCAGTGATGACACCTACAATGAGCAGTTCTTC	CASSDDTYNEQFF
TRBJ1-2	TRBD1	.	TRBV6-5	TGTGCCAGCAGGGGACAGAACTATGGCTACACCTTC	CASRGQNYGYTF
TRBJ2-7	TRBD2	once	TRBV13	TGTGCCAGCAGCTTCGGTCTAGCGGGGGAGGTTCGGGACGAGCAGTACTTC	CASSFGLAGEVRDEQYF
TRBJ2-7	.	.	TRBV7-2	TGTGCCAGCAGCTTAGGGCAGTACAGATCCTACGAGCAGTACTTC	CASSLGQYRSYEQYF
TRBJ1-1	TRBD1	once	TRBV30	TGTGCCTGGACCCCGACAGGGGGGAACACTGAAGCTTTCTTT	CAWTPTGGNTEAFF
TRBJ2-7	.	.	TRBV4-3	TGCGCCAGCAGCCAAAGTCGGGCAGGGGGACTGTACGAGCAGTGCTTC	CASSQSRAGGLYEQCF
TRBJ1-2	TRBD1	.	TRBV27	TGTGCCAGCAGTTTGGGACAGGGAGGTGGCTACACCTTC	CASSLGQGGGYTF
TRBJ2-7	.	.	TRBV2	TGTGCCAGAACAGGGCGTCACTCCTACGAGCAGTACTTC	CARTGRHSYEQYF
TRBJ2-7	.	.	TRBV14	TGTGCCAGCAGCACTATAGGGGACTACGAGCAGTACTTC	CASSTIGDYEQYF
TRBJ1-2	.	.	TRBV2	TGTGCCAGCAGTGAATCGGGGGGGACGGACGTCTATGGCTACACCTTC	CASSESGGTDVYGYTF
TRBJ2-7	TRBD1	.	TRBV30	TGTGCCTGGAGTCTTGGGACAGGGGCGGCCTCCTACGAGCAGTACTTC	CAWSLGTGAASYEQYF
TRBJ2-2	TRBD1	.	TRBV6-5	TGTGCCAGCAGTCTCGGACAGGGGGCGACCGGGGAGCTGTTTTTT	CASSLGQGATGELFF
TRBJ2-3	TRBD2	.	TRBV4-1	TGCGCCAGCAGCCAAGAACCACTAGCGGGGGCAGATACGCAGTATTTT	CASSQEPLAGADTQYF
TRBJ2-7	TRBD1	.	TRBV2	TGTGCCAGCAGTGAAAGGGGGACAGGGGGTCCCTACGAGCAGTACTTC	CASSERGTGGPYEQYF
TRBJ1-1	.	once	TRBV5-6	TGTGCCAGCAGCTTGGGAGGGTCGAACACTGAAGCTTTCTTT	CASSLGGSNTEAFF
TRBJ2-7	TRBD2	.	TRBV27	TGTGCCAGCAGTTTGACTAGCTGGTACGAGCAGTACTTC	CASSLTSWYEQYF
TRBJ2-5	TRBD2	.	TRBV7-8	TGTGCCAGCAGCTTAGACCAGGGACTAGCGGGGGGCTACATAGAGACCCAGTACTTC	CASSLDQGLAGGYIETQYF
TRBJ2-7	.	.	TRBV29-1	TGCAGCGGGACCACAGGTTACGAGCAGTACTTC	CSGTTGYEQYF
TRBJ2-7	.	.	TRBV4-1	TGCGCCAGCAGCCAAGATATGGAGACTGGGACACCAATCTACGAGCAGTACTTC	CASSQDMETGTPIYEQYF
TRBJ2-7	.	.	TRBV4-3	TGCGCCAGCAGCCAAGATAGGGGGGGTTCCTACGAGCAGTACTTC	CASSQDRGGSYEQYF
TRBJ2-7	.	.	TRBV7-2	TGTGCCAGCAGCCCTGGTTTAGGGGGCTACGAGCAGTACTTC	CASSPGLGGYEQYF
TRBJ1-1	.	.	TRBV19	TGTGCCAGTAGTATCCGGGGGGCGGGAGGGACTGAAGCTTTCTTT	CASSIRGAGGTEAFF
TRBJ1-1	.	.	TRBV9	TGTGCCAGCAGCGTAGACCAGGTATTGGGCACTGAAGCTTTCTTT	CASSVDQVLGTEAFF
TRBJ2-7	TRBD2	.	TRBV5-8	TGTGCCAGCAGCTTCAGGGAGGGGTCGGGCGAGCAGTACTTC	CASSFREGSGEQYF
TRBJ2-1	.	.	TRBV11-2	TGTGCCAGCAGCTCACCTTGGACTTACAATGAGCAGTTCTTC	CASSSPWTYNEQFF
TRBJ2-6	.	.	TRBV15	TGTGCCACCAGCAGAACAGGGAGCTCTGGGGCCAACGTCCTGACTTTC	CATSRTGSSGANVLTF
TRBJ2-7	.	.	TRBV7-9	TGTGCCAGCAGCTCCGGCGGACAGCTGGACTACGAGCAGTACTTC	CASSSGGQLDYEQYF
TRBJ1-2	.	.	TRBV4-3	TGCGCCAGCAGCCAAGATCTAGGTTTTGGCTACACCTTC	CASSQDLGFGYTF
TRBJ2-3	.	.	TRBV15	TGTGCCACCAGCACATATACAGCACAACAAGATACGCAGTATTTT	CATSTYTAQQDTQYF
TRBJ2-1	TRBD1	.	TRBV4-3	TGCGCCAGCAGCCAGGACGCCGGGACAGCCTACAATGAGCAGTTCTTC	CASSQDAGTAYNEQFF
TRBJ1-1	.	.	TRBV13	TGTGCCAGCAGACGGACAGAGATGAACACTGAAGCTTTCTTT	CASRRTEMNTEAFF
TRBJ1-1	.	.	TRBV30	TGTGCCTCCCTCCGAGGGACTGAAGCTTTCTTT	CASLRGTEAFF
TRBJ2-2	TRBD1	few	TRBV5-5	TGTGCCAGCAGCCCCGGACAGGGACTCGACGGGGAGCTGTTTTTT	CASSPGQGLDGELFF
TRBJ1-2	.	.	TRBV5-5	TGTGCCAGCAGCGTCGACTGGGGCAGGGGAGACTATGGCTACACCTTC	CASSVDWGRGDYGYTF
TRBJ2-7	.	once	TRBV9	TGTGCCAGCAGCGTGTCGACTGGATCTCCTAACGAGCAGTACTTC	CASSVSTGSPNEQYF